The sequence of this TCR beta chain was determined in a study of blood T cell repertoires in COVID-19 (TCRdb year 2020). In the study overall: Samples covering the acute and convalescent phases of COVID-19 were provided by collaborators in the United States, Italy and Spain. The material from the prospective study consisted of cDNA or gDNA derived from T cells, B-cell-depleted T cells, or PBMCs. Subjects who had been exposed to COVID-19, were actively infected with it, or had recovered from it provided the deeply sampled blood TCRbeta repertoires that made up the dataset. The repertoires were released in a freely available public database meant as a resource for research on the immune response to SARS-CoV-2. Samples were obtained from the ongoing ImmuneRACE study (first 160 participants) and from 1,254 subjects provided by 6 global collaborators. Nearly every sample came with metadata listing a de-identified subject ID, COVID-19 status, age in years and sex. HLA class I and class II types, where available, came from metadata supplied by the sample provider rather than from assay-based typing. Overall study outcomes, separate from this receptor: The amount of clinical and demographic metadata varied by source and participant and was provided uncurated.

Based on the germline V gene, the CDR1 and CDR2 sequences are SGHRS and YFSETQ. The CDR3 contains 17 residues, cysteine and phenylalanine counted. Just the 51-base CDR3 DNA is kept, in frame starting at base 1. Relative to germline, V is missing 4 bases and J is missing 2 bases, with 4 bases of the junction outside any gene match. The immunoSEQ Assay, a bias-controlled multiplex PCR, was used to amplify TCRbeta CDR3 regions from genomic DNA. As for how the authors treated the data: Nucleated cell counts per sample were estimated from amplification of reference gene primers within the assay. To quantify the absolute abundance of each unique TCRbeta CDR3 rearrangement, sequence reads were collapsed and filtered. Productive Simpson clonality was computed per sample as the square root of Simpson's diversity index over productive rearrangements. TCRdb re-hosts the immuneACCESS table, in-frame sequences only. Its copies lack some clones; in the studies checked, an unresolved V gene accounts for under half of them, and the cause for the rest is not known. That table furnishes V, J and clone size, whereas the DNA furnished D and trimming. In this sample the table shows approximately 300,000 clones, 85% to 90% of which occur a single time. The ten biggest clones cover about 9.4% of the sample.

To note about this clone: Its cognate antigen has yet to be identified. No much larger clonotype is one base removed from it; base qualities were not supplied. Other nucleotide sequences from this sample produce the same CDR3.

In the prospective study, participants were about 18 to 100 years old, resided in 24 geographic areas of the United States, and were enrolled through a virtual design. In the prospective study, cohorts were assigned on the basis of participant-reported clinical history obtained from a screening survey and a study questionnaire. Recovered participants in ImmuneRACE Cohort 3 were defined by two consecutive negative NP/OP PCR tests, clearance by a healthcare professional, or resolution of symptoms. In the prospective study, whole blood, serum and a nasopharyngeal or oropharyngeal swab were collected from each participant by mobile phlebotomists. Additional blood draws and questionnaires over an approximately two-month period could optionally be provided by prospective study participants. Blood samples from the prospective study were shipped frozen or at room temperature prior to DNA extraction.

This TCR derives from a woman aged 18-29 years who had recovered from COVID-19. Recombination connected TRBV5-1 to TRBJ2-3, and 16 junctional nucleotides match TRBD2. Sequencing used PBMCs or T cells enriched from blood (not recorded which). The CDR3 region has the sequence CASSPGLAGGFTDTQYF. At the DNA level, the sequence is TGCGCCAGCAGCCCGGGACTAGCGGGAGGGTTCACAGATACGCAGTATTTT.